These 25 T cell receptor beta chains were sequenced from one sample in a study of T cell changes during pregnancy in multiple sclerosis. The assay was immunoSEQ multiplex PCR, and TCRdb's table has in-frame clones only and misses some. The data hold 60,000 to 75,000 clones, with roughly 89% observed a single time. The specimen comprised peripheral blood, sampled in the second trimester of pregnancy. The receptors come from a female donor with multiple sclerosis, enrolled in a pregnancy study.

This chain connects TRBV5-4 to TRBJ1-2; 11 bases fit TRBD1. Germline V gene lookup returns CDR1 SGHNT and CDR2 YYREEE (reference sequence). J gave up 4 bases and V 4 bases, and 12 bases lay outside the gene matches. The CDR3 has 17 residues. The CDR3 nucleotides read TGTGCCAGCAGCCCCGGGACAGGGGGACTTCGCCGCTATGGCTACACCTTC. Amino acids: CASSPGTGGLRRYGYTF.

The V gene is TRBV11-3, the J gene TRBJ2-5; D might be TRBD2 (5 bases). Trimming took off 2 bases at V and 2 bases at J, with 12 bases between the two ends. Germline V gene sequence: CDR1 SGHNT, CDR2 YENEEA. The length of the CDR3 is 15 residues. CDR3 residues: CASSLPRGTQETQYF. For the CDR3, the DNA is TGTGCCAGCAGCTTACCTCGGGGAACTCAAGAGACCCAGTACTTC.

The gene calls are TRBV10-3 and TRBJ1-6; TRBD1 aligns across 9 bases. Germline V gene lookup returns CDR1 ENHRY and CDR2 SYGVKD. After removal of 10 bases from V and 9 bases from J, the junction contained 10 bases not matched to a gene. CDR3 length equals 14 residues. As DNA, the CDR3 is TGTGCCACCAATCCGGGACAGGGTGGTTCACCCCTCCACTTT. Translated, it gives CATNPGQGGSPLHF.

The CDR3 DNA is TGTGCCAGTAGTATCTCCTCGGGGGTTTCCCTTGGCTACACCTTC. This sequence encodes CASSISSGVSLGYTF. The chain is built from TRBV19 and TRBJ1-2; TRBD1 is a possible D gene (5 bases). This CDR3 comprises 15 residues. The germline V and J ends were trimmed by 3 bases and 7 bases, with 18 bases remaining between them. Germline V gene sequence: CDR1 LNHDA, CDR2 SQIVND (reference sequence).

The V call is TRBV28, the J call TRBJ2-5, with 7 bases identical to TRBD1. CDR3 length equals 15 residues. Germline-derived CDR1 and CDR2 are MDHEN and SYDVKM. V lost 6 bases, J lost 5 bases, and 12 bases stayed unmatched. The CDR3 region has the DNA TGTGCCAGCAGCTCCTCGACAGGGAGTTTGGAGACCCAGTACTTC. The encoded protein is CASSSSTGSLETQYF.

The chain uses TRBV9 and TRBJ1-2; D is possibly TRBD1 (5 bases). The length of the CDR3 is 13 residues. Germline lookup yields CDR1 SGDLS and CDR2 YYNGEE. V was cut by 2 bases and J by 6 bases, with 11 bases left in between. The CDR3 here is CASSVGGGDGYTF. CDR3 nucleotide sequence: TGTGCCAGCAGCGTCGGGGGAGGGGATGGCTACACCTTC.

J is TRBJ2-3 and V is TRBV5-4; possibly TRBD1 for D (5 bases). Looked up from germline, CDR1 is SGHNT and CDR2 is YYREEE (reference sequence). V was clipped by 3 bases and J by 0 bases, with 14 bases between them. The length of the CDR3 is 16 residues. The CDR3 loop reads CASSSPGAHSTDTQYF. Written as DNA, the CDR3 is TGTGCCAGCAGCTCCCCTGGGGCACATAGCACAGATACGCAGTATTTT.

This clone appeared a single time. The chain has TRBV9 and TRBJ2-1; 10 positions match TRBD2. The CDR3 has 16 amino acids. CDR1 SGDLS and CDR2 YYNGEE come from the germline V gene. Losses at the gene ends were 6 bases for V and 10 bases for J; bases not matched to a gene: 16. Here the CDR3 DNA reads TGTGCCAGCAACCAAGAAAGCGGGGGGGTATCGGGGGAGCAGTTCTTC. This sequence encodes CASNQESGGVSGEQFF. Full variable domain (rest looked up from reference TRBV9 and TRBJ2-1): DSGVTQTPKHLITATGQRVTLRCSPRSGDLSVYWYQQSLDQGLQFLIQYYNGEERAKGNILERFSAQQFPDLHSELNLSSLELGDSALYFCASNQESGGVSGEQFFGPGTRLTVL.

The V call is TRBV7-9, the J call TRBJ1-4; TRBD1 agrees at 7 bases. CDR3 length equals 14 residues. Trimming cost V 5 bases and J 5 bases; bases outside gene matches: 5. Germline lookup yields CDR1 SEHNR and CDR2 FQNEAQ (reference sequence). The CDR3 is CASSPGQRNEKLFF. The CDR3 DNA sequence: TGTGCCAGCAGCCCGGGACAGAGAAATGAAAAACTGTTTTTT.

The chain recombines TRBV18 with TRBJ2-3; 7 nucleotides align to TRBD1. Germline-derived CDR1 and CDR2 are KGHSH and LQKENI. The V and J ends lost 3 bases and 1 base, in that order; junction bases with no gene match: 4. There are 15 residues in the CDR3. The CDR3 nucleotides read TGTGCCAGCTCACCCCCGGGGACAGGCACAGATACGCAGTATTTT. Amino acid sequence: CASSPPGTGTDTQYF.

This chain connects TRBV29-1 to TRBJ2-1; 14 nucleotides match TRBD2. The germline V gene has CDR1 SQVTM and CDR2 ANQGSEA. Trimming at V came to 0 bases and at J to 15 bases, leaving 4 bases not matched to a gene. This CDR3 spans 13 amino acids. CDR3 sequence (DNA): TGCAGCGTTGAAGAGACTAGCGGGAGGGTCCGGTTCTTC. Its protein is CSVEETSGRVRFF.

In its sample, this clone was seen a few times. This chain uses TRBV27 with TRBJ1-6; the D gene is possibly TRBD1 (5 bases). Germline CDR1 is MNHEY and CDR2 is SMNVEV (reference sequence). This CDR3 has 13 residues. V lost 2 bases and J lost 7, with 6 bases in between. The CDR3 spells CASSLGANSPLHF. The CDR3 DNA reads TGTGCCAGCAGTTTAGGGGCCAATTCACCCCTCCACTTT.

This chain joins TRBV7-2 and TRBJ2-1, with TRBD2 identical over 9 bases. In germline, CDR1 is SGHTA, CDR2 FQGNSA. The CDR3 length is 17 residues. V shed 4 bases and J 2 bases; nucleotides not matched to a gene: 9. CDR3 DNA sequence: TGTGCCAGCAGCTCAATACCCCTAGCGGGGACCTACAATGAGCAGTTCTTC. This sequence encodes CASSSIPLAGTYNEQFF.

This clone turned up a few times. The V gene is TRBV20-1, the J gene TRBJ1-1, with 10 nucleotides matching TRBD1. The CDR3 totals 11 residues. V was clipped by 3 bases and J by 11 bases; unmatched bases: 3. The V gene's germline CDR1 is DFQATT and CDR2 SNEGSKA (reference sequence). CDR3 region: CSARTGGSAFF. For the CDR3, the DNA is TGCAGTGCTAGGACAGGGGGCTCGGCTTTCTTT.

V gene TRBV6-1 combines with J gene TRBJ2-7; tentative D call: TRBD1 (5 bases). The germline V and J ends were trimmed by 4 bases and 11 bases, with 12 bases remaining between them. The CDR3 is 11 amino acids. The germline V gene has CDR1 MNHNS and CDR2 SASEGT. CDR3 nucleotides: TGTGCCAGCAGTGTTCAGGGTTCTGAGTACTTC. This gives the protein CASSVQGSEYF.

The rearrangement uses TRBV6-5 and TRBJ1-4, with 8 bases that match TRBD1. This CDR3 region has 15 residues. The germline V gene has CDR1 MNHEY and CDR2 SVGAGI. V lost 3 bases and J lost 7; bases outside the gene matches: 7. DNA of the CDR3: TGTGCCAGCAGTTATCAGGGGGCGTCTGGTGAAAAACTGTTTTTT. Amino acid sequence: CASSYQGASGEKLFF.

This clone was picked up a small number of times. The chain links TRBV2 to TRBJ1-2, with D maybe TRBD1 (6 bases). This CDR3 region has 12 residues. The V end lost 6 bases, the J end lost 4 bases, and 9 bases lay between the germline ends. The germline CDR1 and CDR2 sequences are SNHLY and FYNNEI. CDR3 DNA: TGTGCCAGCAGACAGGGTTCCTATGGCTACACCTTC. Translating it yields CASRQGSYGYTF.

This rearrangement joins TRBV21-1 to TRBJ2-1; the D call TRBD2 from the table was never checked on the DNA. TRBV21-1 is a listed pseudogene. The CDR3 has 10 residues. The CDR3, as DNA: TGTGCCAGCAGGCGGGGGGAGCAGTTCTTC. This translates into CASRRGEQFF.

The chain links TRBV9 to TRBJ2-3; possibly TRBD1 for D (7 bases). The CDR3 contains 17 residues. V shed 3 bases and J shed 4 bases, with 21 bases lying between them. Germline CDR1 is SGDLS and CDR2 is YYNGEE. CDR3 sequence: CASSAHSGRGIADTQYF. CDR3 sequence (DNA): TGTGCCAGCAGCGCCCATAGCGGCAGGGGGATCGCAGATACGCAGTATTTT.

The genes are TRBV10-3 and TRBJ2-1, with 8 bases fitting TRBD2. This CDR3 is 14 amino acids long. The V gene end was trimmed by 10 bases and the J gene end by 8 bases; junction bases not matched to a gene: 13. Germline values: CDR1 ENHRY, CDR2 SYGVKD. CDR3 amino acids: CATLVGLAKDEQFF. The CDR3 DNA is TGTGCCACCCTCGTAGGACTAGCAAAGGATGAGCAGTTCTTC.

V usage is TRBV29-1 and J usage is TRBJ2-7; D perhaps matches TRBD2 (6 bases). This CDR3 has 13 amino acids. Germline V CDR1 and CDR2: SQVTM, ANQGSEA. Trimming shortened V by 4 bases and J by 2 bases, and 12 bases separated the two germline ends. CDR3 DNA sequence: TGCAGCGTTGGGCACGGCGGGACCTACGAGCAGTACTTC. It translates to CSVGHGGTYEQYF.

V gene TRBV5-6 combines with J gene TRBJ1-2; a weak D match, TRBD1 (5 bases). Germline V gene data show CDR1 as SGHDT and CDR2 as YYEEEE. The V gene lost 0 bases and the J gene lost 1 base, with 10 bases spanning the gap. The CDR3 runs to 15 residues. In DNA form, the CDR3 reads TGTGCCAGCAGCTTGGCCACGGGGGTTAACTATGGCTACACCTTC. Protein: CASSLATGVNYGYTF.

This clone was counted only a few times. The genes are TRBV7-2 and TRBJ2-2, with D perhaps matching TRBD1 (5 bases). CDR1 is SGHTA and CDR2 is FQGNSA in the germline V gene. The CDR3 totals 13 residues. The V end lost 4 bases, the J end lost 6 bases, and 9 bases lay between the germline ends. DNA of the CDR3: TGTGCCAGCAGCTCTCAGGGCTCCGGGGAGCTGTTTTTT. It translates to CASSSQGSGELFF.

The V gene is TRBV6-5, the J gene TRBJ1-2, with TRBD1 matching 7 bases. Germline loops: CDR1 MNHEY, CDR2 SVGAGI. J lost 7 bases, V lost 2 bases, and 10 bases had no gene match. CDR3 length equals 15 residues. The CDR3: CASSYTRQGRSGYTF. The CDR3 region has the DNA TGTGCCAGCAGTTACACGAGACAGGGACGGAGTGGCTACACCTTC.

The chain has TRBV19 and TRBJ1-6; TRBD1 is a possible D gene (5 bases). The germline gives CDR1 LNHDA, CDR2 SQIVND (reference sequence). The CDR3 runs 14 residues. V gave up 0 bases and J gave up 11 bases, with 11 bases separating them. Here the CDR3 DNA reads TGTGCCAGTAGTATAGACGCCGGGGGAACACCCCTCCACTTT. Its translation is CASSIDAGGTPLHF.